This T cell receptor beta chain is drawn from a study of human T cells and chemical hapten exposure. Turning to the study itself: Epicutaneous patch tests delivered 0.01% DPC to the upper back, with evaluation at 6 days. Mostly female, the patients presented with alopecia areata, totalis or universalis. Yields of TCR per sample differed, chiefly owing to small differences in pooled library volume.

The library labeled individual cDNA molecules by adding unique molecular identifiers to them. TCRdb used MiXCR to reprocess the RACE reads, holding one entry per CDR3 protein. In the table there are tens of thousands of distinct CDR3 sequences, around 6.8% of which are singletons. Time point specified: patch test 1, 2 weeks after DPC sensitization. Sample treatment: therapeutic diphenylcyclopropenone sensitization with weekly scalp DPC. The study extracted total RNA from unfractionated whole blood. Looked up from germline, CDR1 is SEHNR and CDR2 is FQNEAQ (reference sequence). Trimming took 2 bases from V and 1 from J; bases not matched to a gene: 10. This CDR3 comprises 18 residues. This clonotype was counted between two and nine times.

The TCR originated in a woman in her twenties or thirties with alopecia areata. Some clones in this sample may be carry-over from other donors' samples. The specimen was whole blood, collected in connection with sensitization to the hapten diphenylcyclopropenone (DPC). This chain uses TRBV7-9 with TRBJ2-5, with TRBD2 matching over 10 bases. CDR3: CASSLPQRLAGAQETQYF. The CDR3 DNA reads TGTGCCAGCAGCTTACCCCAAAGGCTAGCGGGGGCCCAAGAGACCCAGTACTTC.